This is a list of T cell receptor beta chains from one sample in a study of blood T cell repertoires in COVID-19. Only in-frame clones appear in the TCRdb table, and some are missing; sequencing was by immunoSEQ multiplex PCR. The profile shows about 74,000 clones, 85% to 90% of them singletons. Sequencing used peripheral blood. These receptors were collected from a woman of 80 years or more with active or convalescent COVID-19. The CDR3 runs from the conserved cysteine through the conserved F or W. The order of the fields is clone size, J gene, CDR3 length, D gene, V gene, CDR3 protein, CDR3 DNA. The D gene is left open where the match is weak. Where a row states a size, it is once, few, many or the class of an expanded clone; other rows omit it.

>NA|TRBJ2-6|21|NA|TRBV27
CASSLFLRVSRLWDGVNVLTF
TGTGCCAGCAGTTTATTCTTGCGGGTGTCACGACTCTGGGATGGAGTCAACGTCCTGACTTTC
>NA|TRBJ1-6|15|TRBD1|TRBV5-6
CARLWGRGPTSPLHF
TGTGCCAGATTATGGGGCAGGGGGCCGACTTCACCCCTCCACTTT
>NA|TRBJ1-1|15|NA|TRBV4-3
CASSQFRLFATEAFF
TGCGCCAGCAGCCAATTCAGGCTCTTTGCGACTGAAGCTTTCTTT
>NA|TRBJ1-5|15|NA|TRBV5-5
CASTLTAGRNQPQHF
TGTGCCAGCACCTTGACGGCAGGGCGCAATCAGCCCCAGCATTTT
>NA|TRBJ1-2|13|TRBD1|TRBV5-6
CASSWDREGGYTF
TGTGCCAGCAGCTGGGACAGGGAAGGTGGCTACACCTTC
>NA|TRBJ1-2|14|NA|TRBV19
CASTSAGGLGGYTF
TGTGCCAGTACCAGTGCGGGAGGGCTTGGGGGCTACACCTTC
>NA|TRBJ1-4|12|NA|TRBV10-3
CASGTGGEKLFF
TGTGCCAGCGGGACTGGGGGTGAAAAACTGTTTTTT
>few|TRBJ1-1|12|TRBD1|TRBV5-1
CASRAGQGEAFF
TGCGCCAGCAGGGCCGGACAGGGTGAAGCTTTCTTT
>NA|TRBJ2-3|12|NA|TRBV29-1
CSVERGTDTQYF
TGCAGCGTTGAACGCGGCACAGATACGCAGTATTTT
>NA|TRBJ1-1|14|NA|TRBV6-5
CASSYSGGLVSAFF
TGTGCCAGCAGTTACTCGGGGGGGTTGGTGTCGGCTTTCTTT
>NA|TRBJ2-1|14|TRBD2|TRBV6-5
CASSYLAGVREQFF
TGTGCCAGCAGTTATCTAGCGGGAGTCAGGGAGCAGTTCTTC
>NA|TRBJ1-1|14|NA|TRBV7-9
CASSLVAGINEAFF
TGTGCCAGCAGCTTAGTGGCAGGGATAAATGAAGCTTTCTTT
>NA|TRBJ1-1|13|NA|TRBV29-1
CSVRSGGHTEAFF
TGCAGCGTCAGAAGCGGGGGCCACACTGAAGCTTTCTTT
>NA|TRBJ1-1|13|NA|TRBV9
CASARQPNTEAFF
TGTGCCAGCGCCAGACAGCCGAACACTGAAGCTTTCTTT
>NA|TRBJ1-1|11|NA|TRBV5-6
CASSLSGEAFF
TGTGCCAGCAGCTTATCGGGGGAAGCTTTCTTT
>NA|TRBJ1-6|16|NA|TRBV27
CASSLLAGFIFSPLHF
TGTGCCAGCAGTTTATTGGCAGGGTTCATATTTTCACCCCTCCACTTT
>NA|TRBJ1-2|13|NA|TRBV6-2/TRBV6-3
CASSHRNFYGYTF
TGTGCCAGCAGTCACAGGAATTTTTATGGCTACACCTTC
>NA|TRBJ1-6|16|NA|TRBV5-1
CASSLDTGRVYSPLHF
TGCGCCAGCAGCTTGGATACGGGCAGGGTGTACTCACCCCTCCACTTT
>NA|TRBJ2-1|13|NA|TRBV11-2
CASSPGGSNEQFF
TGTGCCAGCAGCCCCGGAGGGTCTAATGAGCAGTTCTTC
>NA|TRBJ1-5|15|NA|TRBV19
CASRIRRLGNQPQHF
TGTGCCAGCAGGATTAGACGTCTTGGCAATCAGCCCCAGCATTTT
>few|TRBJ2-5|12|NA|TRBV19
CASSSRRETQYF
TGTGCCAGTAGTAGTAGGAGAGAGACCCAGTACTTC
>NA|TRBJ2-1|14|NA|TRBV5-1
CASSSGQGANEQFF
TGCGCCAGCAGCTCCGGACAAGGGGCCAATGAGCAGTTCTTC
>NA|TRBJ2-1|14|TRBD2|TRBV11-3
CASTSGGGYNEQFF
TGTGCCAGCACCAGCGGGGGAGGGTACAATGAGCAGTTCTTC
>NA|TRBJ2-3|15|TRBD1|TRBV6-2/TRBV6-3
CASSATGWGTDTQYF
TGTGCCAGCAGCGCGACAGGGTGGGGCACAGATACGCAGTATTTT
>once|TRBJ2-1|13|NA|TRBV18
CASSPFQDNEQFF
TGTGCCAGCTCACCCTTTCAGGACAATGAGCAGTTCTTC
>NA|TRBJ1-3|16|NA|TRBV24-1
CATSERAGAAGNTIYF
TGTGCCACCAGTGAACGAGCAGGGGCAGCTGGAAACACCATATATTTT
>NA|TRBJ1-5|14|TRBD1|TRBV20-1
CSASRDRSHQPQHF
TGCAGTGCTAGTAGGGACAGGAGCCATCAGCCCCAGCATTTT
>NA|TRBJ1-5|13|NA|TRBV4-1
CASSQDLVQPQHF
TGCGCCAGCAGCCAAGATCTTGTTCAGCCCCAGCATTTT
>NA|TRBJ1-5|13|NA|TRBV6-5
CASSYSEGQPQHF
TGTGCCAGCAGTTACTCGGAGGGACAGCCCCAGCATTTT